The rows below give T cell receptor beta chains drawn from one sample of a study of shared clonotypes between healthy human individuals. Clones were read by immunoSEQ multiplex PCR, and TCRdb kept only the in-frame ones, dropping some. The repertoire has hundreds of thousands of clones, 92% of them found once; the top ten carry 20% to 25%. Sequenced input: naive CD8+ T cells sorted from blood. The source is a young man in good health. The CDR3 runs from the conserved cysteine through the conserved F or W. D genes are given only for firm matches. Size values are once, few and many counts, or a class for expanded clones, and some rows have none.

v_gene: TRBV6-1; j_gene: TRBJ1-2; abundance: .; d_gene: .; CDR3aa: CASSEFGGSVYGYTF; CDR3nt: TGTGCCAGCAGTGAATTCGGGGGGTCGGTCTATGGCTACACCTTC
v_gene: TRBV2; j_gene: TRBJ2-3; abundance: .; d_gene: .; CDR3aa: CASMLDSKHTDTQYF; CDR3nt: TGTGCCAGCATGCTGGACAGCAAACACACAGATACGCAGTATTTT
v_gene: TRBV9; j_gene: TRBJ2-3; abundance: .; d_gene: .; CDR3aa: CASSQFYRLGTDTQYF; CDR3nt: TGTGCCAGCAGCCAGTTTTACCGACTGGGCACAGATACGCAGTATTTT
v_gene: TRBV28; j_gene: TRBJ2-5; abundance: .; d_gene: .; CDR3aa: CASRSGFQETQYF; CDR3nt: TGTGCCAGCAGGTCAGGGTTTCAAGAGACCCAGTACTTC
v_gene: TRBV4-1; j_gene: TRBJ1-1; abundance: .; d_gene: .; CDR3aa: CASSPMRIYTEAFF; CDR3nt: TGCGCCAGCAGCCCAATGAGGATTTACACTGAAGCTTTCTTT
v_gene: TRBV5-1; j_gene: TRBJ2-7; abundance: .; d_gene: TRBD2; CDR3aa: CATQLWGGSYEQYF; CDR3nt: TGCGCCACGCAGCTTTGGGGGGGCTCCTACGAGCAGTACTTC
v_gene: TRBV7-8; j_gene: TRBJ2-5; abundance: .; d_gene: TRBD2; CDR3aa: CASSVLVGGGETQYF; CDR3nt: TGTGCCAGCAGCGTACTAGTTGGGGGGGGAGAGACCCAGTACTTC
v_gene: TRBV5-4; j_gene: TRBJ2-1; abundance: .; d_gene: .; CDR3aa: CASSKGTSFNDEQFF; CDR3nt: TGTGCCAGCAGCAAGGGTACTTCCTTCAACGATGAGCAGTTCTTC
v_gene: TRBV9; j_gene: TRBJ1-2; abundance: .; d_gene: .; CDR3aa: CASSVAGGLGGYTF; CDR3nt: TGTGCCAGCAGCGTAGCTGGCGGGTTGGGGGGCTACACCTTC
v_gene: TRBV7-6; j_gene: TRBJ2-1; abundance: .; d_gene: .; CDR3aa: CASSLVAGGGSSYNEQFF; CDR3nt: TGTGCCAGCAGCTTAGTTGCTGGCGGAGGGAGCTCCTACAATGAGCAGTTCTTC
v_gene: TRBV9; j_gene: TRBJ2-2; abundance: .; d_gene: .; CDR3aa: CASSVEIAATGELFF; CDR3nt: TGTGCCAGCAGCGTAGAGATCGCGGCCACCGGGGAGCTGTTTTTT
v_gene: TRBV10-2; j_gene: TRBJ2-6; abundance: once; d_gene: TRBD1; CDR3aa: CASSDGTGNVLTF; CDR3nt: TGCGCCAGCAGTGATGGGACAGGGAACGTCCTGACTTTC
v_gene: TRBV19; j_gene: TRBJ2-7; abundance: .; d_gene: .; CDR3aa: CASSILATSYEQYF; CDR3nt: TGTGCCAGTAGTATACTAGCGACCTCCTACGAGCAGTACTTC
v_gene: TRBV7-9; j_gene: TRBJ2-3; abundance: .; d_gene: .; CDR3aa: CASSLVREDTQYF; CDR3nt: TGTGCCAGCAGCCTTGTGAGGGAAGATACGCAGTATTTT
v_gene: TRBV5-4; j_gene: TRBJ1-2; abundance: .; d_gene: .; CDR3aa: CASSPWGAGVGYTF; CDR3nt: TGTGCCAGCAGCCCCTGGGGGGCAGGGGTTGGCTACACCTTC
v_gene: TRBV5-1; j_gene: TRBJ2-1; abundance: .; d_gene: TRBD2; CDR3aa: CASSLSGGSYNEQFF; CDR3nt: TGCGCCAGCAGTCTTAGCGGGGGCTCCTACAATGAGCAGTTCTTC
v_gene: TRBV19; j_gene: TRBJ2-1; abundance: .; d_gene: .; CDR3aa: CASSIDLMADTYNEQFF; CDR3nt: TGTGCCAGTAGTATAGATCTGATGGCGGATACTTACAATGAGCAGTTCTTC
v_gene: TRBV5-1; j_gene: TRBJ2-5; abundance: .; d_gene: .; CDR3aa: CASSVNGGRGETQYF; CDR3nt: TGCGCCAGCAGCGTAAACGGGGGACGGGGAGAGACCCAGTACTTC
v_gene: TRBV6-5; j_gene: TRBJ2-7; abundance: .; d_gene: .; CDR3aa: CASSYSEGPLEQYF; CDR3nt: TGTGCCAGCAGTTACTCGGAGGGGCCTTTGGAGCAGTACTTC
v_gene: TRBV6-6; j_gene: TRBJ2-5; abundance: .; d_gene: TRBD2; CDR3aa: CASSGSGTSLETQYF; CDR3nt: TGTGCCAGCAGTGGGTCCGGGACTAGTCTTGAGACCCAGTACTTC
v_gene: TRBV15; j_gene: TRBJ1-5; abundance: .; d_gene: .; CDR3aa: CATSRYLAGNQPQHF; CDR3nt: TGTGCCACCAGCAGATACTTAGCAGGGAATCAGCCCCAGCATTTT
v_gene: TRBV28; j_gene: TRBJ2-7; abundance: .; d_gene: .; CDR3aa: CASSFTEAYEQYF; CDR3nt: TGTGCCAGCAGTTTTACCGAAGCCTACGAGCAGTACTTC
v_gene: TRBV4-3; j_gene: TRBJ2-7; abundance: .; d_gene: .; CDR3aa: CASSQDYPQITYEQYF; CDR3nt: TGCGCCAGCAGCCAAGATTACCCACAGATTACCTACGAGCAGTACTTC
v_gene: TRBV2; j_gene: TRBJ1-2; abundance: .; d_gene: .; CDR3aa: CASSVGNGYTF; CDR3nt: TGTGCCAGCAGTGTTGGGAATGGCTACACCTTC
v_gene: TRBV19; j_gene: TRBJ1-1; abundance: .; d_gene: .; CDR3aa: CASSAGSNTEAFF; CDR3nt: TGTGCCAGTAGTGCAGGGTCGAACACTGAAGCTTTCTTT
v_gene: TRBV29-1; j_gene: TRBJ2-3; abundance: .; d_gene: .; CDR3aa: CSVEGSRDIVGGRLDTQYF; CDR3nt: TGCAGCGTTGAAGGCTCCAGAGATATAGTAGGGGGGCGGTTGGATACGCAGTATTTT